The source of this T cell receptor beta chain is a study of shared clonotypes between healthy human individuals. Study processing details: Filtering differed, since immunoSEQ gave only junction sequences and no quality scores. TCRdb's table, derived via immunoSEQ multiplex PCR, lists solely in-frame clones and lacks some. V and J calls and clone size are given by that table; D and trimming were obtained from the DNA. The table lists about 1.1 million clones, 60% to 80% of them singletons. CDR1 is MDHEN, CDR2 SYDVKM, per germline. The V end lost 4 bases, the J end lost 7 bases, and 19 bases lay between the germline ends. The CDR3 runs to 15 residues.

The V call is TRBV28, the J call TRBJ1-2, with D tentatively TRBD1 (6 bases). This TCR was recovered from a man aged 18 to 29 in good health. Some clones in this sample may be carry-over from other donors' samples. The sequenced sample consisted of memory CD4+ T cells from PBMCs. Subset specified: CD45RA-negative fraction. Written as DNA, the CDR3 is TGTGCCAGCAGTTCACCGACGGGGGGGCATTCTGGCTACACCTTC. Its protein product is CASSSPTGGHSGYTF.